The entry below gives a single T cell receptor (beta chain) sequence along with its context. The data are from a study of blood T cell repertoires in COVID-19. Study at large: Samples came from the United States, Italy and Spain, spanning acute and convalescent COVID-19. Sample material is recorded as cDNA or gDNA derived from T cells, B-cell-depleted T cells, or PBMCs.

Per the original data handling: Using reference gene primer amplification, nucleated cell counts were estimated. Measured with immunoSEQ multiplex PCR; TCRdb has only the in-frame clones, and not every one. V and J calls and clone size come straight from that table; D and trimming were deduced from the DNA. The sample includes approximately 290,000 clones, around 89% of them seen just once. Germline V gene sequence: CDR1 LGHDT, CDR2 YNNKEL (reference sequence). The CDR3 totals 15 residues. The V and J ends lost 0 bases and 4 bases, in that order; junction bases with no gene match: 3. The specimen was peripheral blood. The chain combines TRBV3-1 (or the pseudogene TRBV3-2) with TRBJ2-1, with 7 bases matching TRBD2. This clonotype was obtained from a man younger than 40 with acute or convalescent COVID-19. CDR3 nucleotides: TGTGCCAGCAGCCAAGACCCCGGGGGGTACAATGAGCAGTTCTTC. Amino acids: CASSQDPGGYNEQFF.